This entry describes one TCR beta chain. Its target is not known. Trimming cost V 6 bases and J 2 bases, with 14 bases left between them. There are 14 residues in the CDR3. Germline CDR1 reads LNHDA; CDR2 reads SQIVND (reference sequence). Only in-frame clones appear in the TCRdb table, and some are missing; sequencing was by immunoSEQ multiplex PCR. The sample has approximately 150,000 clones; about 92% are singletons. The data originate from a study of T cell responses to AZD1222 COVID-19 vaccine. Findings of the study overall: Reports indicate that nearly half of spike-specific TCRs are directed at unmutated variant regions. Recipients of AZD1222 seropositive at baseline numbered only 5 or 6. Among vaccine-associated CD4 TCRs, coverage spanned spike, with dominance at 160-218 and 743-854.

The material was peripheral blood, obtained 28 days after the second AZD1222 dose. This TCR was sampled from an adult who received the AZD1222 COVID-19 vaccine. The chain has TRBV19 and TRBJ2-7; D gene uncertain. This chain's CDR3 is CASRSRQKPYEQYF. The DNA for the CDR3 is TGTGCCAGTAGGTCGCGGCAGAAGCCCTACGAGCAGTACTTC.